The 22 T cell receptor beta chains below all came from one sample that was sequenced in a study of early T cells in non-severe SARS-CoV-2 infection. A single record per CDR3 protein comes from TCRdb applying MiXCR to the 5' RACE reads. The table records approximately 120,000 distinct CDR3 sequences, around 14% of them present only once. The sample was whole blood. All receptors derive from an adult who was a healthcare worker with PCR-confirmed SARS-CoV-2 infection or an uninfected control (not recorded which).

This clonotype was detected only a few times. This sequence joins TRBV12-5 and TRBJ1-4; D is ambiguous. CDR1 and CDR2 from the germline V gene are LGHNT and FRNRAP. The CDR3 runs to 15 residues. V gave up 3 bases and J gave up 4 bases, with 12 bases separating them. Written as DNA, the CDR3 is TGTGCTAGTGGTTTAATCCCAGGAGATAATGAAAAACTGTTTTTT. Protein sequence: CASGLIPGDNEKLFF.

The sample holds a few counts of this clonotype. V gene TRBV5-1 combines with J gene TRBJ2-2; 10 positions agree with TRBD2. J gave up 4 bases and V 4 bases, and 4 bases lay outside the gene matches. In germline, CDR1 is SGHRS, CDR2 YFSETQ. This CDR3 contains 15 residues. The CDR3 reads CASSERGGITGELFF. The CDR3 DNA reads as TGCGCCAGCAGCGAGCGGGGGGGCATCACCGGGGAGCTGTTTTTT.

The rearrangement links TRBV5-6 to TRBJ2-6, with TRBD1 matching over 8 bases. Germline CDR1 is SGHDT and CDR2 is YYEEEE. The CDR3 extends over 16 amino acids. V was clipped by 2 bases and J by 1 base; unmatched bases: 2. CDR3 in amino acids: CASSFYRGSGANVLTF. In DNA form, the CDR3 reads TGTGCCAGCAGCTTTTACAGGGGGTCTGGGGCCAACGTCCTGACTTTC.

The genes are TRBV19 and TRBJ2-3; no clear D gene. Germline V gene lookup returns CDR1 LNHDA and CDR2 SQIVND (reference sequence). V lost 4 bases and J lost 6, with 8 bases in between. The CDR3 has 12 amino acids. The CDR3 nucleotides read TGTGCCAGTAGTAGTGGTTGGGATACGCAGTATTTT. Protein: CASSSGWDTQYF. The full variable domain, in which reference TRBV19 and TRBJ2-3 provide the parts outside the CDR3, is DGGITQSPKYLFRKEGQNVTLSCEQNLNHDAMYWYRQDPGQGLRLIYYSQIVNDFQKGDIAEGYSVSREKKESFPLTVTSAQKNPTAFYLCASSSGWDTQYFGPGTRLTVL.

The chain employs TRBV4-2 and TRBJ2-3; D may be TRBD2 (5 bases). Germline lookup yields CDR1 LGHNA and CDR2 YNFKEQ. There are 14 residues in the CDR3. Trimming took 1 base from V and 13 from J, leaving 18 bases between them. The CDR3 region is CASSQGTLVGREYF. The CDR3 DNA sequence: TGTGCCAGCAGCCAAGGTACCTTAGTCGGGCGGGAGTATTTT.

The chain carries TRBV5-1 and TRBJ2-5; 7 nucleotides agree with TRBD1. This CDR3 has 15 amino acids. V lost 6 bases and J lost 3; bases outside the gene matches: 11. CDR1 and CDR2 (germline): SGHRS, YFSETQ. The CDR3 reads CASTVDRAGEETQYF. CDR3 nucleotides: TGCGCCAGCACGGTAGACAGGGCGGGTGAAGAGACCCAGTACTTC. Filled out from reference TRBV5-1 and TRBJ2-5, the complete variable domain reads KAGVTQTPRYLIKTRGQQVTLSCSPISGHRSVSWYQQTPGQGLQFLFEYFSETQRNKGNFPGRFSGRQFSNSRSEMNVSTLELGDSALYLCASTVDRAGEETQYFGPGTRLLVL.

This clonotype occurred a few times. The chain uses TRBV5-5 and TRBJ2-5; no firm D call. Trimming shortened V by 2 bases and J by 1 base, and 9 bases separated the two germline ends. CDR3 size: 14 residues. Per germline, CDR1 SGHKS and CDR2 YYEKEE (reference sequence). The CDR3 spells CASSFLAVQETQYF. In DNA form, the CDR3 reads TGTGCCAGCAGCTTTCTGGCAGTCCAAGAGACCCAGTACTTC.

This chain links TRBV2 with TRBJ1-1; D remains ambiguous. V dropped 6 bases and J dropped 0 bases, with 2 bases sitting between them. This CDR3 comprises 11 residues. Germline V gene sequence: CDR1 SNHLY, CDR2 FYNNEI. CDR3 in amino acids: CASSMNTEAFF. The CDR3 region has the DNA TGTGCCAGCAGCATGAACACTGAAGCTTTCTTT.

This clonotype was observed a few times. This chain joins TRBV7-2 and TRBJ1-1, with D unclear. This CDR3 comprises 13 residues. Germline CDR1 and CDR2: SGHTA and FQGNSA. Trimming removed 3 bases from V and 5 bases from J, with 10 bases in between. The DNA for the CDR3 is TGTGCCAGCAGCTTTTGGACGGGTACTGAAGCTTTCTTT. This gives the protein CASSFWTGTEAFF.

This clonotype was seen a few times. V gene TRBV5-1 combines with J gene TRBJ2-3, with 12 positions matching TRBD1. Trimming took 3 bases from V and 5 from J; bases not matched to a gene: 4. Germline V gene data show CDR1 as SGHRS and CDR2 as YFSETQ. The CDR3 is made up of 15 amino acids. DNA of the CDR3: TGCGCCAGCAGCTCCGGGACAGGGGGCGGAGATACGCAGTATTTT. Translated, it gives CASSSGTGGGDTQYF.

This clonotype was picked up many times. The rearrangement links TRBV4-1 to TRBJ1-1, with D possibly matching TRBD1 (6 bases). Trimming cost V 3 bases and J 7 bases, with 18 bases left between them. Germline lookup yields CDR1 MGHRA and CDR2 YSYEKL. The CDR3 is 15 residues long. CDR3 coding DNA: TGCGCCAGCAGCCACACTATCACAGGGCTCAATGAAGCTTTCTTT. Translation gives CASSHTITGLNEAFF.

This clonotype has just a few counts. The CDR3 reads CASSPDRVSYGYTF. Here the CDR3 DNA reads TGTGCCAGCAGCCCTGACAGGGTTTCCTATGGCTACACCTTC. This chain connects TRBV7-9 to TRBJ1-2; 7 nucleotides align to TRBD1. The V gene's germline CDR1 is SEHNR and CDR2 FQNEAQ (reference sequence). With 5 bases clipped from V and 4 bases from J, the junction kept 7 bases outside the gene matches. The CDR3 spans 14 residues.

This clonotype has only a few counts. The rearrangement uses TRBV7-9 and TRBJ2-3; D uncertain. The CDR3 consists of 12 residues. Trimming pared 5 bases from V and 5 bases from J, leaving 8 bases between. Germline lookup yields CDR1 SEHNR and CDR2 FQNEAQ (reference sequence). The CDR3: CASSTNQDTQYF. The CDR3 DNA reads TGTGCCAGCAGCACGAACCAAGATACGCAGTATTTT.

This sequence joins TRBV4-1 and TRBJ2-5; 9 bases map to TRBD2. The CDR3 loop spans 16 amino acids. J was trimmed by 8 bases and V by 2 bases; bases with no gene match: 12. CDR1 MGHRA and CDR2 YSYEKL come from the germline V gene. CDR3 coding DNA: TGCGCCAGCAGCCAACCTACTAGCGGGCGCGAGAGAACCCAGTACTTC. It yields the protein CASSQPTSGRERTQYF.

The sample holds a few counts of this clonotype. The rearrangement joins TRBV5-1 to TRBJ2-3, with 8 bases lining up with TRBD2. V dropped 4 bases and J dropped 1; count of bases not matched to a gene: 8. Germline V gene data show CDR1 as SGHRS and CDR2 as YFSETQ. The CDR3 extends over 16 amino acids. CDR3 sequence (DNA): TGCGCCAGCAGCCCGGCCACTAGCGGAGGCACAGATACGCAGTATTTT. The encoded protein is CASSPATSGGTDTQYF.

This clonotype was detected a few times. CDR3 sequence reads: CASSPVGDSGLETQYF. In nucleotides, the CDR3 is TGCGCCAGCAGCCCGGTGGGAGACAGTGGCTTGGAGACCCAGTACTTC. The V and J genes are TRBV5-1 and TRBJ2-5; D could derive from TRBD1 or TRBD2 (5 bases each). The CDR3 is 16 residues long. V shed 4 bases and J shed 5 bases, with 21 bases lying between them. The germline CDR1 and CDR2 sequences are SGHRS and YFSETQ.

V usage is TRBV20-1 and J usage is TRBJ1-4, with D possibly TRBD1 on 6 matching bases. The germline gives CDR1 DFQATT, CDR2 SNEGSKA (reference sequence). Trimming removed 6 bases at V and 8 bases at J, with 16 bases between. The CDR3 loop spans 13 amino acids. The DNA for the CDR3 is TGCAGTGCCGTCAACCTCGGGGGCGAAAAACTGTTTTTT. This translates into CSAVNLGGEKLFF.

The chain uses TRBV2 and TRBJ2-1; TRBD2 matches 12 bases. This CDR3 is built from 14 residues. With 6 bases clipped from V and 8 bases from J, the junction kept 5 bases outside the gene matches. Germline CDR1 SNHLY, CDR2 FYNNEI. DNA for the CDR3: TGTGCCAGCAGAGCTAGCGGGGGGGCCCATGAGCAGTTCTTC. This codes for CASRASGGAHEQFF.

In DNA, the CDR3 is TGTGCCAGCAGTGACGCCCCTGGGGGCAATGAGCAGTTCTTC. It is translated as CASSDAPGGNEQFF. The chain links TRBV7-9 to TRBJ2-1; possibly TRBD1 or TRBD2 for D (5 bases each). CDR3 length: 14 residues. The V end lost 6 bases, the J end lost 6 bases, and 15 bases lay between the germline ends. Germline lookup yields CDR1 SEHNR and CDR2 FQNEAQ (reference sequence). The full variable domain, completed using reference TRBV7-9 and TRBJ2-1, is DTGVSQNPRHKITKRGQNVTFRCDPISEHNRLYWYRQTLGQGPEFLTYFQNEAQLEKSRLLSDRFSAERPKGSFSTLEIQRTEQGDSAMYLCASSDAPGGNEQFFGPGTRLTVL.

This clonotype was seen more than once but under ten times. CDR3 nucleotide sequence: TGTGCCAGCAGGGACGGGGAGCTGTTTTTT. Translating it yields CASRDGELFF. The rearrangement joins TRBV2 to TRBJ2-2, with D unclear. There are 10 residues in the CDR3. Germline V CDR1 and CDR2: SNHLY, FYNNEI. Trimming removed 6 bases from V and 7 bases from J, with 3 bases in between.

This clonotype was counted only a few times. The rearrangement joins TRBV6-6 to TRBJ2-7; D is possibly TRBD1 (6 bases). Trimming took off 9 bases at V and 2 bases at J, with 11 bases between the two ends. The CDR3 is 12 amino acids. In germline, CDR1 is MNHNY, CDR2 SVGAGI (reference sequence). The CDR3: CASGQSAYEQYF. Here the CDR3 DNA reads TGTGCCAGTGGACAGTCGGCCTACGAGCAGTACTTC.

V usage is TRBV15 and J usage is TRBJ1-1; D remains unclear. The CDR3 consists of 13 residues. Germline V gene sequence: CDR1 LNHNV, CDR2 YYDKDF (reference sequence). Trimming left V 5 bases short and J 5 bases short, with 12 bases between. CDR3 nucleotide sequence: TGTGCCACCAGCGAGCTCGAGGAGACTGAAGCTTTCTTT. It translates to CATSELEETEAFF.